The sequence of this TCR beta chain was determined in a study of T cells in Graves' hyperthyroidism and ophthalmopathy. This clonotype was seen at least ten times. Its target is unknown. From germline, CDR1 is SGHAT and CDR2 FQDESV (reference sequence). The V and J ends lost 3 bases and 3 bases, in that order; junction bases with no gene match: 5. This CDR3 spans 14 amino acids. Whole-study results and caveats: Progression to ophthalmopathy was predicted a median of approximately 6.4 months early.

Uncontrolled infections, other autoimmune diseases, pregnancy or lactation led to exclusion of patients. RNA transcripts provided the source from which TCR beta CDR3 regions were amplified. First-round RT-PCR targeting the TCR CDR3 was performed with the HTBI primer set. A single record per CDR3 protein comes from TCRdb applying MiXCR to the multiplex PCR reads. The table lists approximately 740,000 distinct CDR3 sequences, approximately 15% of them singletons, with roughly 10% in the top ten. Material: blood. The chain employs TRBV11-1 and TRBJ2-7, with 7 positions matching TRBD2. The TCR sequence derives from a woman under 30 with Graves' hyperthyroidism. CDR3 in DNA: TGTGCCAGCAGCTTTGAAGCGGGGAGCTACGAGCAGTACTTC. Translating it yields CASSFEAGSYEQYF.